This T cell receptor (beta chain) is drawn from a study of Graves' ophthalmopathy and Graves' hyperthyroidism. Study observations and caveats: Most clonotypes expanded in thyroid above 0.001 frequency were present in blood too.

This clonotype was counted only a few times. The antigen is unknown. Germline V gene data show CDR1 as SGHVS and CDR2 as FQNEAQ. V dropped 2 bases and J dropped 3 bases, with 14 bases sitting between them. The CDR3 has 15 amino acids. The authors amplified TCR beta CDR3 regions, and they did so from RNA transcripts for repertoire sequencing. Second-round multiplex PCR came after first-round RT-PCR with HTBI primers. MiXCR, applied by TCRdb to the multiplex PCR reads, yields one record per CDR3 protein. The sample has over a million distinct CDR3 sequences; 36% are singletons. The sequence was collected from an adult man with Graves' hyperthyroidism. Input material: peripheral blood or thyroid tissue (not recorded which). The genes are TRBV7-8 and TRBJ2-7; perhaps TRBD1 as D (5 bases). The CDR3 spells CASSLRGGDNYEQYF. The CDR3 coding sequence is TGTGCCAGCAGCTTAAGGGGTGGGGATAACTACGAGCAGTACTTC. The entire variable domain, with the rest obtained from reference TRBV7-8 and TRBJ2-7, is as follows: GAGVSQSPRYKVAKRGQDVALRCDPISGHVSLFWYQQALGQGPEFLTYFQNEAQLDKSGLPSDRFFAERPEGSVSTLKIQRTQQEDSAVYLCASSLRGGDNYEQYFGPGTRLTVT.